The 18 T cell receptor beta chains below all came from one sample that was sequenced in a study of CD8+ T cells in alopecia areata. Following extraction, RNA underwent reverse transcription to cDNA, which served as the sequencing template. Sequenced by immunoSEQ multiplex PCR; TCRdb stores in-frame clones only, minus some. Of some 170,000 clones in the sample, about 63% were seen once. The sample here was CD4+ T cells sorted from blood, taken at week 0. Every receptor here comes from a human donor with alopecia areata.

Only a few counts were recorded for this clone. The chain joins TRBV5-1 to TRBJ1-1; a weak D match, TRBD1 (5 bases). V was clipped by 3 bases and J by 7 bases, with 10 bases between them. Germline CDR1 reads SGHRS; CDR2 reads YFSETQ. The CDR3 consists of 12 residues. The CDR3, as DNA: TGCGCCAGCAGCTGGGACGGCTATGAAGCTTTCTTT. It codes for CASSWDGYEAFF.

The chain combines TRBV2 with TRBJ2-7; D call uncertain. V shed 3 bases and J shed 3 bases, with 3 bases lying between them. Germline values: CDR1 SNHLY, CDR2 FYNNEI. This CDR3 spans 11 amino acids. In nucleotides, the CDR3 is TGTGCCAGCAGTGACTACTACGAGCAGTACTTC. This sequence encodes CASSDYYEQYF.

Only a few counts were recorded for this clone. At the DNA level, this CDR3 is encoded by other sequences in the same sample as well. This chain uses TRBV30 with TRBJ2-5; D is undetermined. The CDR3 extends over 10 amino acids. Trimming took off 1 base at V and 5 bases at J, with 2 bases between the two ends. Germline-derived CDR1 and CDR2 are GTSNPN and SVGIG (reference sequence). CDR3 amino acids: CAWSGETQYF. DNA of the CDR3: TGTGCCTGGAGTGGCGAGACCCAGTACTTC.

V gene TRBV7-8 combines with J gene TRBJ2-5; TRBD1 is a possible D gene (5 bases). V lost 3 bases and J 2 bases, leaving 7 bases between the germline ends. Germline assignment: CDR1 SGHVS and CDR2 FQNEAQ. The CDR3 contains 13 residues. In DNA form, the CDR3 reads TGTGCCAGCAGCTTGGACACGCAAGAGACCCAGTACTTC. It translates to CASSLDTQETQYF.

A few counts support this clone. The J gene is TRBJ2-7, the V gene TRBV29-1, with 9 bases aligning to TRBD1. Looked up from germline, CDR1 is SQVTM and CDR2 is ANQGSEA. The J segment lost 4 bases and the V segment lost 1 base, leaving 11 bases of the junction unmatched. The CDR3 sequence is 16 residues long. The CDR3 DNA is TGCAGCGTTGAAGGGAATCCCACAGGGGGCGGTTACGAGCAGTACTTC. Its translation is CSVEGNPTGGGYEQYF.

This clone has a handful of counts. The rearrangement links TRBV4-2 to TRBJ1-5, with no clear D. V lost 4 bases and J lost 0, with 4 bases in between. Per the germline V gene, CDR1 is LGHNA and CDR2 is YNFKEQ. The CDR3 length is 13 residues. For the CDR3, the DNA is TGTGCCAGCAGCCTGGATAGCAATCAGCCCCAGCATTTT. Translating it yields CASSLDSNQPQHF.

This clone was detected a few times. V and J are TRBV29-1 and TRBJ2-3; 7 positions agree with TRBD1. CDR1 and CDR2 from the germline V gene are SQVTM and ANQGSEA. The CDR3 runs to 14 residues. The ends lost 3 bases at V and 5 bases at J; junction bases unmatched: 8. CDR3 coding DNA: TGCAGCGTTGATGGGGCAGGGGGAATAGATACGCAGTATTTT. Translation gives CSVDGAGGIDTQYF.

This clone was detected only once. This chain joins TRBV30 and TRBJ2-7; D possibly matches TRBD1 or TRBD2 (5 bases each). Per the germline V gene, CDR1 is GTSNPN and CDR2 is SVGIG (reference sequence). CDR3 size: 15 residues. The V end lost 2 bases, the J end lost 2 bases, and 16 bases lay between the germline ends. Here the CDR3 reads CAWSTPGPDTYEQYF. The CDR3 nucleotides are TGTGCCTGGAGTACCCCGGGGCCAGACACCTACGAGCAGTACTTC.

The chain uses TRBV7-2 and TRBJ2-5; 9 bases agree with TRBD2. Germline trimming cut 1 base from V and 9 bases from J; bases unmatched to any gene: 9. Germline CDR1 SGHTA, CDR2 FQGNSA. CDR3 length equals 15 residues. The CDR3 coding sequence is TGTGCCAGCAGCTTAGTAGCGGGAGCCCCAGGGGCCCAGTACTTC. As protein: CASSLVAGAPGAQYF.

This chain connects TRBV29-1 to TRBJ1-5, with a weak D call TRBD1 (5 bases). CDR3 length equals 13 residues. CDR1 SQVTM and CDR2 ANQGSEA come from the germline V gene. V gave up 8 bases and J gave up 7 bases, with 18 bases separating them. CDR3 in amino acids: CSPPARDRQPQHF. CDR3 coding DNA: TGCAGCCCCCCCGCCAGGGATCGCCAGCCCCAGCATTTT.

This clone was recorded a few times. This chain uses TRBV6-5 with TRBJ1-2, with D unresolved. This CDR3 contains 14 residues. Trimming removed 0 bases from V and 4 bases from J, with 9 bases in between. Germline lookup yields CDR1 MNHEY and CDR2 SVGAGI. The CDR3 bases are TGTGCCAGCAGTTACTCGCACCCGCGCTATGGCTACACCTTC. Its protein is CASSYSHPRYGYTF.

Only a few counts were recorded for this clone. The same CDR3 is also encoded by other DNA sequences in this sample. The gene calls are TRBV9 and TRBJ2-7, with 7 bases fitting TRBD1. This CDR3 contains 12 residues. Trimming took 1 base from V and 6 from J; bases not matched to a gene: 1. The V gene's germline CDR1 is SGDLS and CDR2 YYNGEE. The CDR3 reads CASSVPGGEQYF. In DNA, the CDR3 is TGTGCCAGCAGCGTACCAGGGGGCGAGCAGTACTTC.

As regards this clone: Other DNA sequences in this specimen translate into the identical CDR3. The V call is TRBV2, the J call TRBJ1-6; the match to TRBD1 covers 9 bases. The CDR3 covers 14 residues. J lost 9 bases, V lost 6 bases, and 6 bases had no gene match. CDR1 is SNHLY, CDR2 FYNNEI, per germline. The CDR3 loop reads CASRRQGESSPLHF. The CDR3 DNA is TGTGCCAGCAGGAGACAGGGGGAGAGTTCACCCCTCCACTTT.

The V call is TRBV29-1, the J call TRBJ1-3; D call uncertain. Trimming pared 1 base from V and 0 bases from J, leaving 10 bases between. The length of the CDR3 is 15 residues. CDR1 and CDR2 (germline): SQVTM, ANQGSEA. CDR3 region: CSVEVSESSGNTIYF. The CDR3 DNA follows: TGCAGCGTTGAAGTGTCAGAGAGCTCTGGAAACACCATATATTTT.

V usage is TRBV29-1 and J usage is TRBJ2-1; 8 bases line up with TRBD2. The germline V gene has CDR1 SQVTM and CDR2 ANQGSEA. With 6 bases clipped from V and 3 bases from J, the junction kept 1 base outside the gene matches. The CDR3 is 12 residues long. The DNA for the CDR3 is TGCAGCGTGGCGGGGGGCTACAATGAGCAGTTCTTC. Translating it yields CSVAGGYNEQFF.

In the case of this clone: This same CDR3 is encoded by further DNA sequences in the sample. This chain connects TRBV29-1 to TRBJ2-3; D ambiguous. V lost 6 bases, J lost 1 base, and 8 bases lay in between. The CDR3 spans 12 residues. CDR1 is SQVTM, CDR2 ANQGSEA, per germline. The CDR3 reads CSVALGTDTQYF. Here the CDR3 DNA reads TGCAGCGTAGCACTCGGCACAGATACGCAGTATTTT.

The CDR3 region is CASSQDGKAWETQYF. The CDR3 DNA reads TGTGCCAGCAGCCAAGACGGGAAGGCGTGGGAGACCCAGTACTTC. V and J are TRBV4-2 and TRBJ2-5; TRBD2 might be the D (5 bases). V shed 0 bases and J shed 5 bases, with 13 bases lying between them. The CDR3 spans 15 residues. Germline CDR1 reads LGHNA; CDR2 reads YNFKEQ.

The V gene is TRBV15, the J gene TRBJ1-5; perhaps TRBD1 as D (6 bases). This CDR3 spans 14 amino acids. V was trimmed by 5 bases and J by 6 bases, leaving 14 bases between them. The germline gives CDR1 LNHNV, CDR2 YYDKDF (reference sequence). The DNA of the CDR3 is TGTGCCACCAGCCACGGACAGATACGTCAGCCCCAGCATTTT. This sequence encodes CATSHGQIRQPQHF.